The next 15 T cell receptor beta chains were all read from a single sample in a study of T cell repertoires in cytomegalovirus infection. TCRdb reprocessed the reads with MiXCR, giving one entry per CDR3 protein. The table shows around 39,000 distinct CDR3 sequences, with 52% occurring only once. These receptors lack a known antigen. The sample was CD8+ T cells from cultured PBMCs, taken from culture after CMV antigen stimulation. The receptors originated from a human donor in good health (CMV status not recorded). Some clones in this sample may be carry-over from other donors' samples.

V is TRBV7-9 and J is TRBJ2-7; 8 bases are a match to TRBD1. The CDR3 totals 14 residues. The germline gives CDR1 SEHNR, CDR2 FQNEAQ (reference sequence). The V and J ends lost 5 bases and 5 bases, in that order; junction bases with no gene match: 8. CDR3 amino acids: CASSPRTGRDEQYF. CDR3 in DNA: TGTGCCAGCAGCCCCCGGACAGGGAGAGACGAGCAGTACTTC.

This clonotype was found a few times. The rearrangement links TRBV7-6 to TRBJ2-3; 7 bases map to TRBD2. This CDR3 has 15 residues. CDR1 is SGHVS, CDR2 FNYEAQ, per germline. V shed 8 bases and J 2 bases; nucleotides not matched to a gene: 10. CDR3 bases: TGTGCCAGCGGGTGGAGTAGCGGGTTCACAGATACGCAGTATTTT. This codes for CASGWSSGFTDTQYF.

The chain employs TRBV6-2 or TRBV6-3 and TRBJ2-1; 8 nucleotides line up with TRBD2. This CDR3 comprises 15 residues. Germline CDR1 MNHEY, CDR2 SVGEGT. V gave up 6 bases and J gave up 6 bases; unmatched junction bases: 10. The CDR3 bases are TGTGCCAGCAGCCTCCGGAGCGGGAGAGGCAATGAGCAGTTCTTC. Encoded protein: CASSLRSGRGNEQFF.

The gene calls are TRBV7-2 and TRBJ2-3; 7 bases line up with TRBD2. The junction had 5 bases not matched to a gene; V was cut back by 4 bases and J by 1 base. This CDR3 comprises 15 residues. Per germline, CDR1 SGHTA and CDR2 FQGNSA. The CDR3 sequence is CASSSPGRGTDTQYF. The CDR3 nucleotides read TGTGCCAGCAGCTCCCCTGGGAGGGGCACAGATACGCAGTATTTT.

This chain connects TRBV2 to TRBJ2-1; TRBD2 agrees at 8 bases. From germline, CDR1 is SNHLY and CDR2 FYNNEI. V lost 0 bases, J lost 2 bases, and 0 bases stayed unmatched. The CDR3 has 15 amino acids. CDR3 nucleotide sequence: TGTGCCAGCAGTGAAGCACTAGCGGCCTACAATGAGCAGTTCTTC. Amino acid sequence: CASSEALAAYNEQFF.

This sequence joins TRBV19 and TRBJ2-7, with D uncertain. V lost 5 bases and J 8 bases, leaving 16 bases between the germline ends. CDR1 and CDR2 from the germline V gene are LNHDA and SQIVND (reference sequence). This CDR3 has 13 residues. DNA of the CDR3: TGTGCCAGTAGTGTCGACCTGGCTGGTAAGCAGTACTTC. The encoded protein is CASSVDLAGKQYF.

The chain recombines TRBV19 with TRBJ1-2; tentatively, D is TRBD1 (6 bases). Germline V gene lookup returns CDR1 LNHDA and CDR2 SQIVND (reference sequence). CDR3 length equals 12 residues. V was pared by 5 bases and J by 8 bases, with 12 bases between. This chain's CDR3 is CASSSGQIGYTF. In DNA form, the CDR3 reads TGTGCCAGTAGTTCCGGACAGATCGGCTACACCTTC.

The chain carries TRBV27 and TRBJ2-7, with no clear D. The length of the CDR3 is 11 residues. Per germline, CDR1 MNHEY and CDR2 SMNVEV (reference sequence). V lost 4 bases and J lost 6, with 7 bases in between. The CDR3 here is CASSWGSEQYF. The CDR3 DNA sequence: TGTGCCAGCAGTTGGGGTAGCGAGCAGTACTTC.

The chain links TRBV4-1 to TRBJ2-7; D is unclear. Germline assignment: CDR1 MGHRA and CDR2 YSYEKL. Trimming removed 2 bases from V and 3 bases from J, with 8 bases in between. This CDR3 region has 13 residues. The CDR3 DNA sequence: TGCGCCAGCAGCCAATGGAAGGGCTACGAGCAGTACTTC. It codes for CASSQWKGYEQYF.

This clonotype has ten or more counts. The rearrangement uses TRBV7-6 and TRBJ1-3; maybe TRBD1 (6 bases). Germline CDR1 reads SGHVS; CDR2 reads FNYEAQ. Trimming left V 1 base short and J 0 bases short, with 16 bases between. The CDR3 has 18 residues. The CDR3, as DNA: TGTGCCAGCAGCTTAGGGGGTGGGGGCCCGAGCTCTGGAAACACCATATATTTT. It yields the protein CASSLGGGGPSSGNTIYF.

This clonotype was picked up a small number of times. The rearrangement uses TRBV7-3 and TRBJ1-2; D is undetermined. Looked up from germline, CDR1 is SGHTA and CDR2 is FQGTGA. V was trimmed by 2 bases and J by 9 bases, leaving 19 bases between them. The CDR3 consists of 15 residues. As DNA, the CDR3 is TGTGCCAGCAGCTTACCCGGACCCAAGTACTTTCGCTACACCTTC. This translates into CASSLPGPKYFRYTF.

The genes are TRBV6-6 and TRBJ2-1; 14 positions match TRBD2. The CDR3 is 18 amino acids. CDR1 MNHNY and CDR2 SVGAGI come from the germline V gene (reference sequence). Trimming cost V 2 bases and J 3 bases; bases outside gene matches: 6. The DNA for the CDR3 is TGTGCCAGCAGTTACCTGGGACTAGCGGGGGTGATCTACAATGAGCAGTTCTTC. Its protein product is CASSYLGLAGVIYNEQFF.

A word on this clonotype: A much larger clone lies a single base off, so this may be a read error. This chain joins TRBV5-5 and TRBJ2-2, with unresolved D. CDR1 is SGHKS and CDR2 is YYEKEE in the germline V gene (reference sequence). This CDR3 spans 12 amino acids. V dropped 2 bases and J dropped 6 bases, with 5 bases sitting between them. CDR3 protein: CASSLGPGELFF. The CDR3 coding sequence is TGTGCCAGCAGCTTAGGACCCGGGGAGCTGTTTTTT.

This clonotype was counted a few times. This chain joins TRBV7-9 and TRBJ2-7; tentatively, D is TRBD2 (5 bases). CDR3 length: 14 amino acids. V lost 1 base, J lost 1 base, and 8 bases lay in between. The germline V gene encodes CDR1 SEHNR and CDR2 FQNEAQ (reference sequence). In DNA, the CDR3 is TGTGCCAGCAGCTTAGGGGGAGAGTCCTACGAGCAGTACTTC. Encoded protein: CASSLGGESYEQYF. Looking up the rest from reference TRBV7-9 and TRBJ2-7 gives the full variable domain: DTGVSQNPRHKITKRGQNVTFRCDPISEHNRLYWYRQTLGQGPEFLTYFQNEAQLEKSRLLSDRFSAERPKGSFSTLEIQRTEQGDSAMYLCASSLGGESYEQYFGPGTRLTVT.

CDR3 in DNA: TGTGCCAGCAGCATCCGGGACAGTAGCACAGATACGCAGTATTTT. The encoded protein is CASSIRDSSTDTQYF. This chain links TRBV7-3 with TRBJ2-3; 7 bases are a match to TRBD1. This CDR3 has 15 amino acids. Losses at the gene ends were 5 bases for V and 0 bases for J; bases not matched to a gene: 5. The germline CDR1 and CDR2 sequences are SGHTA and FQGTGA.